Listed here are 3 T cell receptor beta chains from one sample, sequenced in a study of cytomegalovirus exposure and HLA in healthy donors. Here immunoSEQ multiplex PCR was the method, and the copy in TCRdb shows in-frame clones only, minus some. The repertoire holds 95,000 to 150,000 clones, with under 90% as singletons. What was sequenced was PBMCs. The receptors were sampled from a woman aged 18-29 years in good health and CMV-seronegative.

The chain employs TRBV5-8 and TRBJ2-1, with 12 bases matching TRBD1. Trimming at V came to 4 bases and at J to 8 bases, leaving 4 bases not matched to a gene. The germline CDR1 and CDR2 sequences are SGHTS and YDEGEE. The CDR3 spans 14 residues. The CDR3 reads CASSVGTGGDEQFF. CDR3 DNA sequence: TGTGCCAGCAGCGTGGGGACAGGGGGCGATGAGCAGTTCTTC.

This clone appeared a few times. A read error is likely, as this CDR3 ends without the conserved phenylalanine or tryptophan. The limits of the CDR3 on the DNA are not certain, so only TCRdb's listed CDR3 is given. The chain is built from TRBV27 and TRBJ1-1; whether TRBD1, the table's D call, matches the DNA was not checked. The CDR3 sequence runs 8 residues, both termini included. Germline loops: CDR1 MNHEY, CDR2 SMNVEV (reference sequence). The CDR3 is CASRGQIL.

The rearrangement uses TRBV11-3 and TRBJ2-5, with 10 nucleotides matching TRBD1. Trimming at V came to 3 bases and at J to 4 bases, leaving 5 bases not matched to a gene. Germline-derived CDR1 and CDR2 are SGHNT and YENEEA. The CDR3 totals 15 residues. DNA of the CDR3: TGTGCCAGCAGCTTCAGGGGACAGGGGTTAGAGACCCAGTACTTC. It codes for CASSFRGQGLETQYF.